Sequencing of this T cell receptor (beta chain) was carried out in a study of T cells in Graves' hyperthyroidism and ophthalmopathy. This CDR3 comprises 14 residues. Germline loops: CDR1 SGHRS, CDR2 YFSETQ. The V gene lost 0 bases and the J gene lost 3 bases, with 6 bases spanning the gap. This clonotype was found many times. RNA transcripts gave rise to amplified TCR beta CDR3 regions. HTBI primers were the set used in a first-round RT-PCR of the TCR CDR3. Using its own MiXCR run on the multiplex PCR reads, TCRdb lists one record per CDR3 protein. Of about 480,000 distinct CDR3 sequences listed, approximately 15% are singletons.

Sequencing was carried out using blood. V and J are TRBV5-1 and TRBJ2-2, with no clear D. This clonotype was obtained from a woman aged 18-35 years with Graves' hyperthyroidism. CDR3 region: CASSLALDTGELFF. Here the CDR3 DNA reads TGCGCCAGCAGCTTGGCTCTAGACACCGGGGAGCTGTTTTTT.